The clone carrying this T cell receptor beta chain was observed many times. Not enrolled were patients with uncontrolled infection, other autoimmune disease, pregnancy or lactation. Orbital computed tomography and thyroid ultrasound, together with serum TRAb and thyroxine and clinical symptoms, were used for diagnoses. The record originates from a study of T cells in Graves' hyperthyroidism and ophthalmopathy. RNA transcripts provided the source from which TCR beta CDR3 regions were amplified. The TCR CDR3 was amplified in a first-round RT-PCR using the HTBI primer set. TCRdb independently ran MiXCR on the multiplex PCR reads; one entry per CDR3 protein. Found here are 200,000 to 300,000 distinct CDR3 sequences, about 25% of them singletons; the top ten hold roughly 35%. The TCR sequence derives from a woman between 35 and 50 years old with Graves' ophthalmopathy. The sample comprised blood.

Here the CDR3 reads CASSLFQGGGVYEQYF. The DNA of the CDR3 is TGTGCCAGCAGTTTGTTTCAGGGCGGGGGGGTGTACGAGCAGTACTTC. V gene TRBV27 combines with J gene TRBJ2-7, with TRBD2 identical over 9 bases. V shed 3 bases, J shed 4 bases, and the junction held 10 bases outside the gene matches. This CDR3 contains 16 residues. CDR1 and CDR2 from the germline V gene are MNHEY and SMNVEV (reference sequence).